These 18 T cell receptor beta chains were sequenced from one sample in a study of patients and donors after allogeneic stem cell transplantation. MiXCR, applied by TCRdb to the RT-PCR reads, yields one record per CDR3 protein. The sample consists of 920,000 or so distinct CDR3 sequences, roughly 18% of them appearing once. The sample taken for sequencing was blood, either unsorted or a sorted T cell fraction (not recorded which). The receptors originated from a human donor who was either an allogeneic HSCT recipient or a stem cell or donor lymphocyte infusion donor (not recorded which). It is not recorded whose cells these are; they may come from a transplant donor.

This clonotype was recorded many times. V is TRBV24-1 and J is TRBJ2-2; 8 positions agree with TRBD1. This CDR3 has 16 amino acids. Germline values: CDR1 KGHDR, CDR2 SFDVKD. With V trimmed by 4 bases and J by 5 bases, 8 bases remained unmatched. The CDR3 is CATSDQGQGWTGELFF. CDR3 nucleotides: TGTGCCACCAGTGACCAAGGACAGGGTTGGACCGGGGAGCTGTTTTTT.

The chain carries TRBV19 and TRBJ2-5, with D maybe TRBD2 (6 bases). CDR1 and CDR2 from the germline V gene are LNHDA and SQIVND (reference sequence). The CDR3 covers 14 residues. The V end was cut by 2 bases, the J end by 3 bases, with 10 bases between. CDR3 loop: CASSISGGEETQYF. DNA of the CDR3: TGTGCCAGTAGTATATCAGGAGGGGAAGAGACCCAGTACTTC.

This clonotype came up a few times. The chain couples TRBV20-1 to TRBJ2-7; the D is unclear. Between the trimmed V and J ends, which lost 0 bases and 0 bases, there was a span of 12 bases. This CDR3 has 15 amino acids. Germline CDR1 and CDR2: DFQATT and SNEGSKA (reference sequence). CDR3 loop: CSARDISDLSYEQYF. The CDR3 DNA reads TGCAGTGCTAGAGATATAAGCGACCTCTCCTACGAGCAGTACTTC.

A few counts support this clonotype. This chain uses TRBV12-3 or TRBV12-4 with TRBJ1-5; D is perhaps TRBD1 (6 bases). The CDR3 contains 14 residues. V lost 5 bases and J lost 4, with 12 bases in between. CDR3 amino acids: CASSRRGGNQPQHF. In nucleotides, the CDR3 is TGTGCCAGCAGTCGCAGGGGCGGGAATCAGCCCCAGCATTTT.

This clonotype has more than one count but fewer than ten. The J gene is TRBJ2-2, the V gene TRBV20-1; TRBD1 is a possible D gene (5 bases). CDR1 is DFQATT, CDR2 SNEGSKA, per germline (reference sequence). This CDR3 has 10 amino acids. Trimming left V 6 bases short and J 8 bases short, with 7 bases between. CDR3 protein: CSAWTGELFF. The CDR3 coding sequence is TGCAGTGCGTGGACAGGGGAGCTGTTTTTT.

This clonotype turned up a few times. The gene calls are TRBV15 and TRBJ2-3; weak D call: TRBD2 (7 bases). V was cut by 1 base and J by 7 bases, with 15 bases left in between. The CDR3 covers 15 residues. The germline CDR1 and CDR2 sequences are LNHNV and YYDKDF (reference sequence). In nucleotides, the CDR3 is TGTGCCACCAGCAGAGGGGGGGGCCTTGGATATACGCAGTATTTT. Translation: CATSRGGGLGYTQYF.

The CDR3 spells CASSGTPVSPLHF. In DNA form, the CDR3 reads TGTGCCAGCAGTGGAACCCCCGTCTCTCCCCTCCACTTT. The gene calls are TRBV2 and TRBJ1-6; D gene uncertain. V lost 4 bases to trimming and J lost 13 bases, with 14 bases between them. This CDR3 has 13 residues. The germline V gene has CDR1 SNHLY and CDR2 FYNNEI.

This clonotype was seen a handful of times. V usage is TRBV4-2 and J usage is TRBJ2-1, with D possibly matching TRBD2 (6 bases). CDR1 and CDR2 (germline): LGHNA, YNFKEQ. CDR3 length: 17 residues. Deletions cut 1 base from V and 0 bases from J, with 13 bases between. CDR3 DNA: TGTGCCAGCAGCCAAGGTAGCGGCGGAAGCTCCTACAATGAGCAGTTCTTC. This gives the protein CASSQGSGGSSYNEQFF.

The rearrangement links TRBV9 to TRBJ1-4; 8 nucleotides agree with TRBD1. With 4 bases clipped from V and 7 bases from J, the junction kept 9 bases outside the gene matches. In germline, CDR1 is SGDLS, CDR2 YYNGEE. The CDR3 is 15 residues long. The CDR3: CASSPGRGQVEKLFF. Here the CDR3 DNA reads TGTGCCAGCAGCCCCGGCAGGGGGCAGGTTGAAAAACTGTTTTTT.

In its sample, this clonotype was seen a few times. This rearrangement joins TRBV5-1 to TRBJ2-7, with 9 bases identical to TRBD1. CDR3 length: 14 residues. The germline CDR1 and CDR2 sequences are SGHRS and YFSETQ. The trim removed 6 bases at V and 6 bases at J, leaving 10 bases unmatched. This CDR3 reads CASILEDRGFEQYF. The DNA for the CDR3 is TGCGCCAGCATACTTGAGGACAGGGGTTTCGAGCAGTACTTC. Using reference TRBV5-1 and TRBJ2-7 for the parts outside the CDR3, the full variable domain is KAGVTQTPRYLIKTRGQQVTLSCSPISGHRSVSWYQQTPGQGLQFLFEYFSETQRNKGNFPGRFSGRQFSNSRSEMNVSTLELGDSALYLCASILEDRGFEQYFGPGTRLTVT.

The rearrangement links TRBV9 to TRBJ1-2; D is ambiguous. The CDR3 is 15 amino acids. Germline CDR1 is SGDLS and CDR2 is YYNGEE. Trimming left V 3 bases short and J 8 bases short, with 20 bases between. The chain's CDR3 is CASSGLERTRGGYTF. In DNA form, the CDR3 reads TGTGCCAGCAGCGGACTGGAAAGGACCCGTGGGGGCTACACCTTC.

This clonotype was observed at least ten times. The chain is built from TRBV24-1 and TRBJ2-5; D is possibly TRBD1 (6 bases). Germline V gives CDR1 KGHDR, CDR2 SFDVKD. V lost 4 bases and J lost 2, with 13 bases in between. The CDR3 covers 15 residues. The CDR3, as DNA: TGTGCCACCAGTGAACCACAGGGTGGGCAAGAGACCCAGTACTTC. Translated: CATSEPQGGQETQYF.

This clonotype was detected only a few times. The chain has TRBV27 and TRBJ1-2, with TRBD1 as a possible D gene (6 bases). There are 15 residues in the CDR3. The germline V and J ends were trimmed by 5 bases and 7 bases, with 20 bases remaining between them. Germline V gene lookup returns CDR1 MNHEY and CDR2 SMNVEV (reference sequence). CDR3 nucleotide sequence: TGTGCCAGCAGTCCTACTCCTACAGGGATTTCTGGCTACACCTTC. Protein sequence: CASSPTPTGISGYTF.

The chain is built from TRBV3-1 and TRBJ2-7; D is perhaps TRBD1 (5 bases). V lost 2 bases to trimming and J lost 7 bases, with 12 bases between them. The CDR3 covers 13 residues. Germline V gene lookup returns CDR1 LGHDT and CDR2 YNNKEL (reference sequence). CDR3 in DNA: TGTGCCAGCAGCCAAAGAAGGGGAATAGAGCAGTACTTC. It yields the protein CASSQRRGIEQYF.

This chain links TRBV6-1 with TRBJ1-2; 7 bases are a match to TRBD1. V shed 2 bases and J 4 bases; nucleotides not matched to a gene: 7. The V gene's germline CDR1 is MNHNS and CDR2 SASEGT. This CDR3 is built from 15 residues. CDR3 sequence (DNA): TGTGCCAGCAGTGAACCGGGACAGAGAGCCTATGGCTACACCTTC. Translated, it gives CASSEPGQRAYGYTF.

The CDR3 sequence: CASSLAGPVEETQYF. In DNA form, the CDR3 reads TGTGCCAGCAGCTTAGCGGGCCCCGTGGAAGAGACCCAGTACTTC. This chain uses TRBV7-9 with TRBJ2-5, with D unresolved. In germline, CDR1 is SEHNR, CDR2 FQNEAQ (reference sequence). Trimming cost V 0 bases and J 3 bases, with 11 bases left between them. This CDR3 is built from 15 residues.

There are a few counts of this clonotype. This chain connects TRBV29-1 to TRBJ1-1; 10 positions agree with TRBD1. Trimming took 5 bases from V and 2 from J; bases not matched to a gene: 11. The CDR3 sequence is 16 residues long. Germline-derived CDR1 and CDR2 are SQVTM and ANQGSEA. The CDR3 DNA is TGCAGCGTTCATTCGGGACAGGGGTGGTTAAACACTGAAGCTTTCTTT. It yields the protein CSVHSGQGWLNTEAFF.

This clonotype was seen only a few times. The chain links TRBV3-1 to TRBJ1-1; D is undetermined. The CDR3 consists of 16 residues. Per the germline V gene, CDR1 is LGHDT and CDR2 is YNNKEL (reference sequence). Trimming pared 0 bases from V and 1 base from J, leaving 12 bases between. The CDR3 DNA follows: TGTGCCAGCAGCCAAGATGCTAGCAGGCGGAACACTGAAGCTTTCTTT. It translates to CASSQDASRRNTEAFF.